The entry below gives a single T cell receptor (beta chain) sequence along with its context. TCRdb reprocessed the 5' RACE reads, keeping one entry per CDR3 protein, no DNA. The sample totals approximately 380,000 distinct CDR3 sequences. Germline V gene data show CDR1 as SGHRS and CDR2 as YFSETQ. This CDR3 has 14 residues. The data belong to a study of T cells expressing NK-cell markers. Across the whole study: Beta-chain profiling covered CD3+CD56+NKG2C+, CD3+CD56+NKG2C- and CD3+CD56-NKG2C+ sorted subsets. With respect to HCMV, most of the eight sequenced donors were seropositive, and one was seronegative.

Sequenced material: blood T cells: a sorted CD56 or NKG2C T cell subset, CD4+ or CD8+ T cells, or bulk PBMC T cells (not recorded which). The chain joins TRBV5-1 to TRBJ2-5; TCRdb selects TRBD1, and the lack of DNA leaves this call unchecked. This clonotype was obtained from a man between 18 and 69 years old in good health. The CDR3 sequence: CASSRQGAGETQYF. Filled out from reference TRBV5-1 and TRBJ2-5, the complete variable domain reads KAGVTQTPRYLIKTRGQQVTLSCSPISGHRSVSWYQQTPGQGLQFLFEYFSETQRNKGNFPGRFSGRQFSNSRSEMNVSTLELGDSALYLCASSRQGAGETQYFGPGTRLLVL.